This T cell receptor beta chain was sequenced during a study of vaccination and CD4 T cells after COVID-19. Note on this clonotype: The antigen remains unidentified.

Treatment given: approximately 9-day PBMC culture with coronavirus spike peptide pools or control peptides (ViraFEST assay). An Oncomine TCR Beta short-read assay was used to sequence the DNA from cultured CD4+ T cells. TCRdb used MiXCR to reprocess the PCR reads, holding one entry per CDR3 protein. The sample has around 11,000 distinct CDR3 sequences, under 85% seen once. Findings and limits, study-wide: Going from approximately 21 to 40, median SARS-CoV-2-reactive clonotypes did not rise significantly.

The CDR3 loop spans 15 amino acids. Looked up from germline, CDR1 is MNHEY and CDR2 is SVGEGT. V lost 8 bases, J lost 2 bases, and 10 bases stayed unmatched. This clonotype was obtained from a human donor who had recovered from COVID-19. The rearrangement joins TRBV6-2 or TRBV6-3 to TRBJ1-1; 8 bases are shared with TRBD1. Sequencing was done on a sample of CD4+ T cells from blood, cultured in vitro. CDR3 amino acids: CASGRSGTGNTEAFF. The CDR3 DNA follows: TGTGCCAGCGGGAGGAGTGGGACAGGAAACACTGAAGCTTTCTTT.